These T cell receptor beta chains were read from a single sample in a study of blood T cell repertoires in COVID-19. Profiling relied on immunoSEQ multiplex PCR, and the TCRdb table lists in-frame clones only, not all of them. The sample yields around 32,000 clones, 80% to 90% seen once. Specimen: peripheral blood. These receptor sequences come from a woman older than 75 with active or convalescent COVID-19. CDR3s include the opening cysteine and the closing phenylalanine or tryptophan. The D gene is left open where the match is weak. Not all rows give a size; the values are once, few, many and, for expanded clones, a class.

j_call,clone_size,d_call,v_call,cdr3_nt,cdr3_aa
TRBJ2-1,NA,NA,TRBV4-3,TGCGCCAGCAGCCAAGAACAGGGTGCCCGCCATGAGCAGTTCTTC,CASSQEQGARHEQFF
TRBJ2-7,few,TRBD1,TRBV15,TGTGCCACCAGCAGAGAAGGGGGCGGGCAGTACTTC,CATSREGGGQYF
TRBJ1-5,NA,NA,TRBV5-8,TGTGCCAGCACCGTGGGGGGGGCAAGGCAGCCCCAGCATTTT,CASTVGGARQPQHF
TRBJ1-2,NA,NA,TRBV24-1,TGTGCCACCAGTGATCAAAACTATGGCTACACCTTC,CATSDQNYGYTF
TRBJ2-1,NA,TRBD2,TRBV5-1,TGCGCCAGCAGCGGCGGGCGGACTAGCGGGGCTTACAATGAGCAGTTCTTC,CASSGGRTSGAYNEQFF
TRBJ1-1,NA,TRBD1,TRBV7-8,TGTGCCAGCAGCGCCCGGGACAGGCGGGAAGCTTTCTTT,CASSARDRREAFF
TRBJ2-2,NA,TRBD1,TRBV7-2,TGTGCCAGCGAGGGGGGACAGGGGGCTTCCGGGGAGCTGTTTTTT,CASEGGQGASGELFF
TRBJ1-2,NA,TRBD1,TRBV5-1,TGCGCCAGCAGCTCAACAGGGGGCCCCATGGGCTACACCTTC,CASSSTGGPMGYTF
TRBJ1-2,NA,NA,TRBV5-1,TGCGCCAGCAGCTTGGGTCGACAAGGGGATGGCTACACCTTC,CASSLGRQGDGYTF
TRBJ1-5,few,NA,TRBV6-2/TRBV6-3,TGTGCCAGCAGTTCGTCCGGGGGAGGACAGCCCCAGCATTTT,CASSSSGGGQPQHF
TRBJ1-2,NA,NA,TRBV6-1,TGTGCCAGCAGTGAAGGTCGCTTAGGGAGCTATGGCTACACCTTC,CASSEGRLGSYGYTF
TRBJ2-7,few,TRBD1,TRBV6-5,TGTGCCAGCACTTTACAGGGGGCGCTTCCCACGCAGTACTTC,CASTLQGALPTQYF
TRBJ2-6,NA,TRBD1,TRBV11-3,TGTGCCAGCAGCCCGGGGACAGGGGGACTCCTTGCTGGGGCCAACGTCCTGACTTTC,CASSPGTGGLLAGANVLTF
TRBJ2-7,NA,NA,TRBV4-1,TGCGCCAGCAGCCGTGACAGTTCGGGCGAGCAGTACTTC,CASSRDSSGEQYF
TRBJ2-2,NA,NA,TRBV19,TGTGCCAGTAGTCCTAACTTGAACACCGGGGAGCTGTTTTTT,CASSPNLNTGELFF
TRBJ2-1,NA,NA,TRBV15,TGTGCCACCAGCAAAAACCGGGATAGGGAGCAGTTCTTC,CATSKNRDREQFF
TRBJ1-1,NA,TRBD1,TRBV6-6,TGTGCCAGCAGCCCGGGACAGTGGCCGGGGAACACTGAAGCTTTCTTT,CASSPGQWPGNTEAFF
TRBJ2-6,NA,NA,TRBV3-1/TRBV3-2,TGTGCCAGCAGCCAGGCCGGGGCCAACGTCCTGACTTTC,CASSQAGANVLTF
TRBJ1-4,NA,NA,TRBV4-1,TGCGCCAGCAGCCAACCCCGGAGGGGAACTAATGAAAAACTGTTTTTT,CASSQPRRGTNEKLFF
TRBJ2-7,NA,TRBD1,TRBV5-1,TGCGCCAGCAGCCCTAGGACAGGGGGCATCTACGAGCAGTACTTC,CASSPRTGGIYEQYF
TRBJ2-6,NA,TRBD1,TRBV18,TGTGCCAGCTCACCGGGACAGGGAATTAGTGGGGCCAACGTCCTGACTTTC,CASSPGQGISGANVLTF
TRBJ2-1,few,NA,TRBV19,TGTGCCAGTAGTATAGGGGCGGGAAATGAGCAGTTCTTC,CASSIGAGNEQFF
TRBJ2-1,NA,NA,TRBV7-6,TGTGCCAGCAGCTTAGCACAGGGTCGATACAATGAGCAGTTCTTC,CASSLAQGRYNEQFF
TRBJ2-1,NA,TRBD2,TRBV18,TGTGCCAGCTCACCGGGTAGGACTAGCGTTCCGAGCTCCTACAATGAGCAGTTCTTC,CASSPGRTSVPSSYNEQFF
TRBJ1-3,NA,TRBD1,TRBV2,TGTGCCAGCAGCCTAACACAGGGGTATCGGGACACCATATATTTT,CASSLTQGYRDTIYF
TRBJ1-1,NA,NA,TRBV5-1,TGCGCCAGCAGCTCCCAGGGCGGTAACACTGAAGCTTTCTTT,CASSSQGGNTEAFF
TRBJ2-3,NA,TRBD2,TRBV6-4,TGTGCCAGCAGCGCCCCCAGTCGGACTAGCGGGAGTGGAAGCACAGATACGCAGTATTTT,CASSAPSRTSGSGSTDTQYF
TRBJ2-7,NA,TRBD1,TRBV11-3,TGTGCCAGCAGCCGACAGGGGGGCTCCTACGAGCAGTACTTC,CASSRQGGSYEQYF
TRBJ2-5,NA,TRBD2,TRBV5-1,TGCGCCAGCAGCTATAGCGGGGGGGCCGGGGAGACCCAGTACTTC,CASSYSGGAGETQYF
TRBJ2-7,NA,TRBD2,TRBV7-7,TGTGCCAGCAGCCTAACTAGCGGTAAAGATTACGAGCAGTACTTC,CASSLTSGKDYEQYF
TRBJ1-1,once,NA,TRBV2,TGTGCCAGCAGTGGGAGTGGGACTGAAGCTTTCTTT,CASSGSGTEAFF
TRBJ1-5,NA,TRBD1,TRBV5-6,TGTGCCAGCAGCTTGGGCACAGGGGGTTTGCATCAGCCCCAGCATTTT,CASSLGTGGLHQPQHF
TRBJ2-3,NA,NA,TRBV29-1,TGCAGCGTTAGCGGGAGCACAGATACGCAGTATTTT,CSVSGSTDTQYF
TRBJ1-3,NA,NA,TRBV4-2,TGTGCCAGCAGCCCCAGATTTGGTGGCAGCTCTGGAAACACCATATATTTT,CASSPRFGGSSGNTIYF
TRBJ2-1,NA,TRBD1,TRBV5-1,TGCGCCAGCAGCTTGACGGTGACAGGGGGCGTAGGCGAGCAGTTCTTC,CASSLTVTGGVGEQFF
TRBJ1-5,NA,NA,TRBV12-5,TGTGCTAGTGGTTTCCCGGGCCAGCATTTT,CASGFPGQHF
TRBJ2-2,NA,NA,TRBV6-5,TGTGCCAGCAGTTACTCGACTAGGAGGGAGCTGTTTTTT,CASSYSTRRELFF
TRBJ2-1,NA,TRBD2,TRBV2,TGTGCCAGCAGTCAAAGGCCGGGACTAGCGGGAGGGTCAGATGAGCAGTTCTTC,CASSQRPGLAGGSDEQFF
TRBJ1-2,NA,TRBD1,TRBV24-1,TGTGCCACCAGTGACCCCGGGACAGGCGTCTTGGGCTACACCTTC,CATSDPGTGVLGYTF
TRBJ2-7,NA,TRBD1,TRBV18,TGTGCCAGCTCAGACCGGACAGGGGGCGACGAGCAGTACTTC,CASSDRTGGDEQYF
TRBJ1-6,NA,NA,TRBV27,TGTGCCAGCAGTTTAATCCTAACTAACAATTCACCCCTCCACTTT,CASSLILTNNSPLHF
TRBJ2-7,NA,NA,TRBV28,TGTGCCAGTCGGCCAGGGGCCTACGAGCAGTACTTC,CASRPGAYEQYF
TRBJ2-7,NA,TRBD1,TRBV18,TGTGCCAGCTCACCGGGACAGGCCGGATCCTACGAGCAGTACTTC,CASSPGQAGSYEQYF